This entry lists 10 T cell receptor beta chains sequenced from one sample in a study of shared clonotypes between healthy human individuals. Profiling relied on immunoSEQ multiplex PCR, and the TCRdb table lists in-frame clones only, not all of them. The sample has millions of clones, around 90% seen once. The sequenced sample was naive CD4+ T cells sorted from blood. As to subset: CD45RA+ positively selected. Receptor source: a man aged 18 to 29 in good health.

The chain joins TRBV9 to TRBJ2-5; possible D gene TRBD2, 5 bases. CDR3 size: 9 residues. Trimming removed 10 bases from V and 5 bases from J, with 6 bases in between. From germline, CDR1 is SGDLS and CDR2 YYNGEE. CDR3 sequence: CAGGETQYF. The DNA of the CDR3 is TGTGCCGGCGGGGAGACCCAGTACTTC.

This chain uses TRBV19 with TRBJ1-6; D is unresolved. Germline V lookup: CDR1 LNHDA, CDR2 SQIVND (reference sequence). The CDR3 covers 15 residues. V was shortened by 8 bases and J by 0 bases, with 11 bases between the two germline ends. CDR3 nucleotides: TGTGCCAGTGGGAAGAGGGACTCCTATAATTCACCCCTCCACTTT. This gives the protein CASGKRDSYNSPLHF.

The V gene is TRBV6-1, the J gene TRBJ2-1, with 10 bases identical to TRBD2. CDR3 length equals 18 residues. Trimming cost V 2 bases and J 0 bases; bases outside gene matches: 7. The germline CDR1 and CDR2 sequences are MNHNS and SASEGT. Here the CDR3 reads CASSETGLAFGSYNEQFF. The DNA of the CDR3 is TGTGCCAGCAGTGAAACGGGACTAGCGTTTGGCTCCTACAATGAGCAGTTCTTC.

The genes are TRBV6-6 and TRBJ2-5, with unresolved D. CDR1 is MNHNY and CDR2 is SVGAGI in the germline V gene (reference sequence). The V end lost 4 bases, the J end lost 2 bases, and 14 bases lay between the germline ends. This CDR3 comprises 15 residues. CDR3: CASSSPEGRQETQYF. In DNA form, the CDR3 reads TGTGCCAGCAGTTCGCCCGAAGGTCGTCAAGAGACCCAGTACTTC.

This clone appeared a few times. Different DNA sequences within this sample yield the same CDR3. V is TRBV10-1 and J is TRBJ2-2; D uncertain. The CDR3 covers 13 residues. Trimming shortened V by 0 bases and J by 5 bases, and 4 bases separated the two germline ends. From germline, CDR1 is WNHNN and CDR2 SYGVQD (reference sequence). CDR3 in amino acids: CASSESGTGELFF. Written as DNA, the CDR3 is TGCGCCAGCAGTGAGTCGGGTACCGGGGAGCTGTTTTTT.

This chain connects TRBV9 to TRBJ1-2, with D possibly TRBD1 on 6 matching bases. This CDR3 spans 14 amino acids. Germline loops: CDR1 SGDLS, CDR2 YYNGEE. V was pared by 0 bases and J by 4 bases, with 10 bases between. The CDR3 DNA reads as TGTGCCAGCAGCGTAGGGACAGATAGCTATGGCTACACCTTC. Its translation: CASSVGTDSYGYTF. The whole variable domain, remainder taken from reference TRBV9 and TRBJ1-2, is DSGVTQTPKHLITATGQRVTLRCSPRSGDLSVYWYQQSLDQGLQFLIQYYNGEERAKGNILERFSAQQFPDLHSELNLSSLELGDSALYFCASSVGTDSYGYTFGSGTRLTVV.

This sequence joins TRBV7-2 and TRBJ2-5; D might be TRBD1 or TRBD2, each matching 5 bases. The CDR3 has 16 residues. V was cut by 3 bases and J by 3 bases, with 17 bases left in between. Germline-derived CDR1 and CDR2 are SGHTA and FQGNSA. The DNA for the CDR3 is TGTGCCAGCAGCTTTCTAAGGGGACGCTGGGAAGAGACCCAGTACTTC. Its translation is CASSFLRGRWEETQYF.

This chain links TRBV7-3 with TRBJ2-3; a possible D gene is TRBD1 (6 bases). From germline, CDR1 is SGHTA and CDR2 FQGTGA. V gave up 1 base and J gave up 0 bases, with 8 bases separating them. The CDR3 is made up of 15 amino acids. The CDR3 DNA sequence: TGTGCCAGCAGCTTAAAGGGGGAAAGCACAGATACGCAGTATTTT. Encoded protein: CASSLKGESTDTQYF.

This clone was counted between two and nine times. The rearrangement links TRBV19 to TRBJ1-4; no clear D. The V end was cut by 4 bases, the J end by 8 bases, with 14 bases between. Germline loops: CDR1 LNHDA, CDR2 SQIVND (reference sequence). This CDR3 has 14 residues. This CDR3 is CASSTRPGQEKLFF. The DNA for the CDR3 is TGTGCCAGTAGTACCCGACCCGGCCAGGAAAAACTGTTTTTT.

The rearrangement joins TRBV11-2 to TRBJ1-1; D gene uncertain. Germline CDR1 reads SGHAT; CDR2 reads FQNNGV. V was cut by 2 bases and J by 1 base, with 14 bases left in between. The CDR3 runs 16 residues. The CDR3 coding sequence is TGTGCCAGCAGCTTAAGTTTCTTTGCGGCGAACACTGAAGCTTTCTTT. Translation: CASSLSFFAANTEAFF.